This TCR beta chain was sequenced during a study of technical replicates of blood from several donors. Generated by immunoSEQ multiplex PCR, the TCRdb table keeps only in-frame clones and is missing some. The repertoire holds about 74,000 clones, with 75% to 90% as singletons. The sample taken for sequencing was PBMCs. This receptor was identified in a human donor in good health. Some clones in this sample may be carry-over from other donors' samples.

The DNA of the CDR3 is TGTGCCAGCTCACCCCGGGAGGTTTTGGGCAATCAGCCCCAGCATTTT. It is translated as CASSPREVLGNQPQHF. The chain recombines TRBV18 with TRBJ1-5; D is undetermined. The CDR3 runs to 16 residues. V dropped 3 bases and J dropped 2 bases, with 14 bases sitting between them. Per germline, CDR1 KGHSH and CDR2 LQKENI.